This TCR beta chain was identified in a study of graft-versus-host responses after intestinal transplantation (dated by TCRdb to the early 2020s). A note on the overall study: Multivisceral, liver-intestinal, or isolated intestinal transplants were received by the recipients. Every recipient was given anti-thymocyte globulin induction, then maintenance tacrolimus and steroids for around three years. After intestinal transplantation, graft-versus-host and host-versus-graft alloreactive T cell clones in the graft, circulation and bone marrow were tracked using bulk TCR-beta CDR3 sequencing. To identify alloreactive clones, pre-transplant mixed lymphocyte reaction products were sequenced and then compared with unstimulated pre-transplant donor and recipient T cells. The cohort enrolled about two dozen intestinal transplant recipients, one of whom was a retransplant, and a few patients without pretransplant specimens were excluded. Donor T cell macrochimerism was defined as a peak of at least 4% donor T cells among recipient peripheral blood mononuclear cells. Rather than being sequenced by the commercial service, samples from a few later patients were sequenced in-house on an Illumina MiSeq and processed with MiXCR. General study outcomes and caveats: GvH clones turned up in recipient bone marrow, with some appearing earlier in ileal mucosa or blood, a pattern consistent with an intestinal mucosal origin. Early after transplant, peak levels of circulating GvH clones were associated with declines in HvG clones. High GvH to HvG T cell clonal ratios were observed in the allografts of patients with donor T cell macrochimerism. The relatively low number and heterogeneity of intestinal transplant patients limited the conclusions.

Concerning this clone itself: Its antigen specificity is not known. The sample holds no much larger clone one base away, and base qualities are not on file.

The time point label of this sample denotes: cells obtained before transplantation from donor or recipient. CD3+CD4+ and CD3+CD8+ populations were FACS-sorted from unstimulated pre-transplant donor and recipient cells taken from spleen or lymph nodes. V and J are truncated by 2 bases and 12 bases respectively, leaving an intervening sequence of 16 bases. Based on the germline V gene (reference sequence), the CDR1 and CDR2 sequences are GTSNPN and SVGIG. The CDR3 goes from the cysteine to the phenylalanine over 13 residues. Only the CDR3 portion is preserved as DNA: 39 bases, with reading frame beginning at the first base. Libraries came from the immunoSEQ multiplex PCR assay. For most patients, genomic DNA was isolated with the Qiagen DNeasy Blood and Tissue Kit and shipped frozen to Adaptive Biotechnologies for TCR sequencing. For most patients, high-throughput TCR-beta CDR3 sequencing of genomic DNA was performed by Adaptive Biotechnologies. The published analysis was carried out like this. Adaptive's ImmunoSEQ software supplied the TCR sequencing data for under 20 patients, while MiXCR and VDJtools were used to process a few other patients. To correct CD4 versus CD8 sorting errors, any sequence found in both subsets at a frequency ratio below 5:1 was removed. CDR3 nucleotide sequences shared between donor and recipient were removed because the origin of such sequences could not be assigned. Alloreactive clones required at least 2-fold expansion over unstimulated cells and minimum CFSE-low frequency of 0.002% (template counts) or 0.001% (read counts). A clone was considered mappable if detected in the sequenced pre-transplant spleen, lymph node, or MLR CFSE-low populations of the donor or recipient. The cumulative frequency of alloreactive clones was calculated as a percentage of all sequences, weighted by copy number. TCRdb took over this immuneACCESS table, retaining in-frame rearrangements with V and J assigned. Such tables are incomplete; in checked studies, under half of the missing clones stem from an unresolved V gene, and the remainder is unexplained. From that table come the V and J calls and clone size; the DNA was used to work out D and trimming. This sample lists around 110,000 clones; 90% were detected once. Roughly 0.2% of the sample is taken by the ten largest.

The chain uses TRBV30 and TRBJ1-4; confidence is insufficient to name the D gene. Source: unstimulated CD4+ T cells sorted from spleen or lymph node cells, taken before intestinal transplant. The receptor was derived from a human donor who received an intestinal transplant. The nucleotide sequence is given as TGTGCCTGGAGTCTCCGACATGATGTGGAACTGTTTTTT. Translated, it gives CAWSLRHDVELFF. Beyond the CDR3, the reference TRBV30 and TRBJ1-4 genes provide the residues; the full variable domain reads: SQTIHQWPATLVQPVGSPLSLECTVEGTSNPNLYWYRQAAGRGLQLLFYSVGIGQISSEVPQNLSASRPQDRQFILSSKKLLLSDSGFYLCAWSLRHDVELFFGSGTQLSVL.